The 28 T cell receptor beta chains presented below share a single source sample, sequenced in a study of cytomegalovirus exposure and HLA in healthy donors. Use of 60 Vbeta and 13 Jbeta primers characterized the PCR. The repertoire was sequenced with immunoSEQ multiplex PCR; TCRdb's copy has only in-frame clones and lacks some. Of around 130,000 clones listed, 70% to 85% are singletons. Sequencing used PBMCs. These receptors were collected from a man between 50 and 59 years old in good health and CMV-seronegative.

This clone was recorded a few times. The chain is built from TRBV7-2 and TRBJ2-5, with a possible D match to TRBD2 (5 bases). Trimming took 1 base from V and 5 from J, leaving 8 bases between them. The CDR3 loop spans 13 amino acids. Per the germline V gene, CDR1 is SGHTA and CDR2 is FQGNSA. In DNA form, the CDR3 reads TGTGCCAGCAGCTTAGAAGCGGAGGAGACCCAGTACTTC. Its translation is CASSLEAEETQYF.

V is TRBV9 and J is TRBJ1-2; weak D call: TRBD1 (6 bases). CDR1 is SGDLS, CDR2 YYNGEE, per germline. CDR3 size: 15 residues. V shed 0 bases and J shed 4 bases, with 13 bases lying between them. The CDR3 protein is CASSVGQGRGYGYTF. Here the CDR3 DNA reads TGTGCCAGCAGCGTAGGGCAGGGCAGGGGCTATGGCTACACCTTC.

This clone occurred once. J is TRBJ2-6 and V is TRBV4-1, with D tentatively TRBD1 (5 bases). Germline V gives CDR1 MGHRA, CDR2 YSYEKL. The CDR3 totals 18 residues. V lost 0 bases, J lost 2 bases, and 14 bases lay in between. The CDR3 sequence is CASSQDPGRAPGANVLTF. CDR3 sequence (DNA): TGCGCCAGCAGCCAAGACCCCGGCAGGGCCCCTGGGGCCAACGTCCTGACTTTC.

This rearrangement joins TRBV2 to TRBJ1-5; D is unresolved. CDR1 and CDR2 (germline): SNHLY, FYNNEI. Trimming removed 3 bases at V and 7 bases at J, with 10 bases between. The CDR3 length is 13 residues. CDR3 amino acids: CASSDDNEQPQHF. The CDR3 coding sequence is TGTGCCAGCAGTGATGACAATGAGCAGCCCCAGCATTTT.

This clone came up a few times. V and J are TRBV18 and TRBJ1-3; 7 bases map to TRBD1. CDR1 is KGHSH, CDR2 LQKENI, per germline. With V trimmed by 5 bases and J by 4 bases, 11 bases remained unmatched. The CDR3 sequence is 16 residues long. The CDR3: CASSSPGQVRGNTIYF. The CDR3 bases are TGTGCCAGCTCATCCCCCGGACAGGTTCGGGGAAACACCATATATTTT.

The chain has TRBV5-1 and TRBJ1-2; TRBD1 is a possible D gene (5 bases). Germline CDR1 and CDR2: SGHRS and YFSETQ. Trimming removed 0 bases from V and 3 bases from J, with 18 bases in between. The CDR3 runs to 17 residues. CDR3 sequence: CASSLAGGGLGDYGYTF. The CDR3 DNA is TGCGCCAGCAGCTTGGCCGGGGGGGGATTAGGCGACTATGGCTACACCTTC.

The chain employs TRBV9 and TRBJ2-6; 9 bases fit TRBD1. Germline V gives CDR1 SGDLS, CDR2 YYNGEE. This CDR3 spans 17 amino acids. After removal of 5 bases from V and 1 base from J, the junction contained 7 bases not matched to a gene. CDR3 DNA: TGTGCCAGCAGTGCCGGGACAGGGCTTTCTGGGGCCAACGTCCTGACTTTC. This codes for CASSAGTGLSGANVLTF.

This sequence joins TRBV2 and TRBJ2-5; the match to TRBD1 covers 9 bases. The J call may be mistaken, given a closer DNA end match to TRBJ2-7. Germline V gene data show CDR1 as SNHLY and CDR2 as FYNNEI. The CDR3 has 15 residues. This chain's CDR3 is CASSERTGVPYEQYF. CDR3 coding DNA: TGTGCCAGCAGTGAGCGGACAGGGGTTCCCTACGAGCAGTACTTC.

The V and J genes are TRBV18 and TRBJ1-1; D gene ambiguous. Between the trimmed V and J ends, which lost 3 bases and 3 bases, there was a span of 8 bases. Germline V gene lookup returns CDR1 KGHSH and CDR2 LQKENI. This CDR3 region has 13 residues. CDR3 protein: CASSPFRDTEAFF. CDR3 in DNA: TGTGCCAGCTCACCCTTTCGGGACACTGAAGCTTTCTTT.

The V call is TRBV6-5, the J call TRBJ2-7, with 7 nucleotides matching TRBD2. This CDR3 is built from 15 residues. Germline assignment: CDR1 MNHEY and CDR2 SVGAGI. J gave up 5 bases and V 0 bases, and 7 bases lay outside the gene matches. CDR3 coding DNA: TGTGCCAGCAGTTACTCGGTGGGGGGGACCGACGAGCAGTACTTC. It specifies CASSYSVGGTDEQYF.

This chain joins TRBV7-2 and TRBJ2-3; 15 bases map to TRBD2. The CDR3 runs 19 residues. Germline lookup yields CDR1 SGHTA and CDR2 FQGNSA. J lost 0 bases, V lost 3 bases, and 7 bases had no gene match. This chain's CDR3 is CASSLYGTSGGTSTDTQYF. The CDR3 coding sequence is TGTGCCAGCAGCTTGTACGGGACTAGCGGGGGGACAAGCACAGATACGCAGTATTTT. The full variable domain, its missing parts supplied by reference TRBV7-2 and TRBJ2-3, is GAGVSQSPSNKVTEKGKDVELRCDPISGHTALYWYRQSLGQGLEFLIYFQGNSAPDKSGLPSDRFSAERTGGSVSTLTIQRTQQEDSAVYLCASSLYGTSGGTSTDTQYFGPGTRLTVL.

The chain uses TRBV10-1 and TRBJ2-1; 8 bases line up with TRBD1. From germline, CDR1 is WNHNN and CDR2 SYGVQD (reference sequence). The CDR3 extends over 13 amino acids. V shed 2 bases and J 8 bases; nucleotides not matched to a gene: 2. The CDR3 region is CASSEGTGYEQFF. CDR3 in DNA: TGCGCCAGCAGTGAGGGGACAGGCTATGAGCAGTTCTTC.

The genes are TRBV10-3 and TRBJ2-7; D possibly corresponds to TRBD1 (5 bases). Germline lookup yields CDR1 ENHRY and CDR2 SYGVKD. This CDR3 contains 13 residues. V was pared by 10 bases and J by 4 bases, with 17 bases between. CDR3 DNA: TGTGCCAGCCCGCTACAGGTCCCTTACGAGCAGTACTTC. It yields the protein CASPLQVPYEQYF.

CDR3 nucleotide sequence: TGTGCCAGCAGCTTAGTAAACTACTACAATGAGCAGTTCTTC. Protein product: CASSLVNYYNEQFF. The J gene is TRBJ2-1, the V gene TRBV7-2; D remains ambiguous. Germline CDR1 is SGHTA and CDR2 is FQGNSA. V was pared by 1 base and J by 3 bases, with 7 bases between. This CDR3 has 14 amino acids.

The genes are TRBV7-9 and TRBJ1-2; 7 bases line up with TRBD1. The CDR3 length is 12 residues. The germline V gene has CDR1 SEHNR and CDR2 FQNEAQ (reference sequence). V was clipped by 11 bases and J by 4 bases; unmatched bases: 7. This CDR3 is CAGRQGAYGYTF. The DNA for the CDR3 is TGTGCCGGAAGACAGGGCGCCTATGGCTACACCTTC.

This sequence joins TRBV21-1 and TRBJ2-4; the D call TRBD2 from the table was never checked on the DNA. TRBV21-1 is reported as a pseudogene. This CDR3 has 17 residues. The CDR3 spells CASLTSGGARAKNIQYF. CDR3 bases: TGTGCCAGCCTGACTAGCGGGGGGGCCCGAGCCAAAAACATTCAGTACTTC.

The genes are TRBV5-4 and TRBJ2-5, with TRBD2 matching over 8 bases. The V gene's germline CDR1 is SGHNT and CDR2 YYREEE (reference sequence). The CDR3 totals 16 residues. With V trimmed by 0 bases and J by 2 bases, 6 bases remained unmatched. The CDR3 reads CASSLESGGLQETQYF. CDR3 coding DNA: TGTGCCAGCAGCTTGGAGAGCGGGGGCCTACAAGAGACCCAGTACTTC.

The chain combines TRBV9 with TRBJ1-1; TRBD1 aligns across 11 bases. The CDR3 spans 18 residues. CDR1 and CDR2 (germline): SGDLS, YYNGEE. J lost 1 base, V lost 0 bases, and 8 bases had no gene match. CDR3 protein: CASSVARDRGSGNTEAFF. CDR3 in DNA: TGTGCCAGCAGCGTAGCCCGGGACAGGGGGTCGGGGAACACTGAAGCTTTCTTT.

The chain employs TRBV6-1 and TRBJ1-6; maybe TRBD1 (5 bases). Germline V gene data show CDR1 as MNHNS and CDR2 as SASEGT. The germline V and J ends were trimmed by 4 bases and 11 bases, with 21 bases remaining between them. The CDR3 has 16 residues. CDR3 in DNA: TGTGCCAGCAGTGTCCATGGGGCCAACGCTTCTCCACCCCTCCACTTT. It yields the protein CASSVHGANASPPLHF.

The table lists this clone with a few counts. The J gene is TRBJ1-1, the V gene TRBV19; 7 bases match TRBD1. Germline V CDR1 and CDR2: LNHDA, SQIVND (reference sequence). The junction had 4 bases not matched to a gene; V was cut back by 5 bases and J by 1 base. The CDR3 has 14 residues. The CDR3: CASSSGQTNTEAFF. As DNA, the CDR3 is TGTGCCAGTAGTTCGGGACAGACGAACACTGAAGCTTTCTTT.

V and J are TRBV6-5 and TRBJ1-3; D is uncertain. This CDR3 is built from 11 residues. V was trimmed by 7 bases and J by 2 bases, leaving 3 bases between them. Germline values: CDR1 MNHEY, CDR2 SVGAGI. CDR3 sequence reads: CASTTGNTIYF. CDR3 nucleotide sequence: TGTGCCAGCACCACTGGAAACACCATATATTTT.

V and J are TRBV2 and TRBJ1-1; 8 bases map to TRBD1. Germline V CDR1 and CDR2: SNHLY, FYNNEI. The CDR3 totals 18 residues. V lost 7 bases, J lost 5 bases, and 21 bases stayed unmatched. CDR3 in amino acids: CASNQRDRLRSFGTEAFF. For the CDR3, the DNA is TGTGCCAGCAACCAAAGGGACAGGTTAAGATCCTTTGGGACTGAAGCTTTCTTT.

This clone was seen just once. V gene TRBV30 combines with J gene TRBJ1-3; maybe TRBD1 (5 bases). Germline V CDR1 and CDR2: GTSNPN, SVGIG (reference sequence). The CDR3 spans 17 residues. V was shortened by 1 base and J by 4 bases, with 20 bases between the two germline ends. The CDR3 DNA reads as TGTGCCTGGAGTGGCCCTCGCCTCAGGGCGAGGGGAAACACCATATATTTT. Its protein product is CAWSGPRLRARGNTIYF. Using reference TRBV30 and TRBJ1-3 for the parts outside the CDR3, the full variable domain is SQTIHQWPATLVQPVGSPLSLECTVEGTSNPNLYWYRQAAGRGLQLLFYSVGIGQISSEVPQNLSASRPQDRQFILSSKKLLLSDSGFYLCAWSGPRLRARGNTIYFGEGSWLTVV.

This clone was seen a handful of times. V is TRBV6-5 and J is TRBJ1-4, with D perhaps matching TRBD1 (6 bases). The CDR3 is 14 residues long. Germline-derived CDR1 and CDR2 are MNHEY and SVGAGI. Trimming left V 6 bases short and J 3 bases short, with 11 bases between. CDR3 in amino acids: CASRGTLANEKLFF. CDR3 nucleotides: TGTGCCAGCAGAGGGACACTGGCTAATGAAAAACTGTTTTTT.

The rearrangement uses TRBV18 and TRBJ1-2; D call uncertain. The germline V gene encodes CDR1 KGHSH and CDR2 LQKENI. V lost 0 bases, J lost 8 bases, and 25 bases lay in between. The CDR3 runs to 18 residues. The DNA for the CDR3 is TGTGCCAGCTCACCACCAATCATTCTGGCACGGTCTCACGGGGGCTACACCTTC. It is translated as CASSPPIILARSHGGYTF.

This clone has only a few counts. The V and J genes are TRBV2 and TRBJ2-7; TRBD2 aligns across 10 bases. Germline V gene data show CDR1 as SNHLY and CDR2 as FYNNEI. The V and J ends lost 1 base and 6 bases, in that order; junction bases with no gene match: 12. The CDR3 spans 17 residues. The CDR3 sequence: CASSEVLSQRGGGEQYF. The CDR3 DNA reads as TGTGCCAGCAGTGAAGTTCTGTCCCAGCGGGGGGGAGGCGAGCAGTACTTC.

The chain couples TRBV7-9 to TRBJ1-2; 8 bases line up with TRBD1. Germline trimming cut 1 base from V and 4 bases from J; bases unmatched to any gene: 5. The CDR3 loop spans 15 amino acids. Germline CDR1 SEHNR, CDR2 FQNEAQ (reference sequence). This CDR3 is CASSLERTGPYGYTF. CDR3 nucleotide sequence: TGTGCCAGCAGCTTAGAAAGGACAGGGCCCTATGGCTACACCTTC. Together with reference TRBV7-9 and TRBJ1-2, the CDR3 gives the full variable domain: DTGVSQNPRHKITKRGQNVTFRCDPISEHNRLYWYRQTLGQGPEFLTYFQNEAQLEKSRLLSDRFSAERPKGSFSTLEIQRTEQGDSAMYLCASSLERTGPYGYTFGSGTRLTVV.

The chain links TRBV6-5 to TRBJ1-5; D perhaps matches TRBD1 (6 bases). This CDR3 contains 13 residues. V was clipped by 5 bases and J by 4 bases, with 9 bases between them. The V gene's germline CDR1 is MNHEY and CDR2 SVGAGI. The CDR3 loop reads CASSQGQNQPQHF. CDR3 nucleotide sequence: TGTGCCAGCAGTCAAGGACAGAATCAGCCCCAGCATTTT.